One and the same sample provided the 24 T cell receptor beta chains below, sequenced in a study of shared clonotypes between healthy human individuals. Naive CD8 cells, CD45RO-negative and positively selected for CCR7, excluded terminally differentiated effector memory CD45RA+ cells. Generated by immunoSEQ multiplex PCR, the TCRdb table keeps only in-frame clones and is missing some. The top ten clones hold 24% of a sample with about 680,000 clones, about 91% of them seen once. The sequenced material came from naive CD8+ T cells sorted from blood. Receptors originate from a man aged 30-40 years in good health.

The count of this clone is one. For the CDR3, the DNA is TGTGCCATCATCGCAAACACCGGGGAGCTGTTTTTT. Amino acid sequence: CAIIANTGELFF. V usage is TRBV10-3 and J usage is TRBJ2-2, with unresolved D. The CDR3 covers 12 residues. V was trimmed by 7 bases and J by 2 bases, leaving 5 bases between them. Germline V gene lookup returns CDR1 ENHRY and CDR2 SYGVKD.

This rearrangement joins TRBV5-4 to TRBJ2-7; 8 bases line up with TRBD2. CDR1 and CDR2 (germline): SGHNT, YYREEE (reference sequence). The ends lost 6 bases at V and 5 bases at J; junction bases unmatched: 13. The CDR3 extends over 15 amino acids. Here the CDR3 DNA reads TGTGCCAGCACCTCGGGTGGAGCGGGAGTAAACGAGCAGTACTTC. Translation: CASTSGGAGVNEQYF. Full variable domain (rest looked up from reference TRBV5-4 and TRBJ2-7): ETGVTQSPTHLIKTRGQQVTLRCSSQSGHNTVSWYQQALGQGPQFIFQYYREEENGRGNFPPRFSGLQFPNYSSELNVNALELDDSALYLCASTSGGAGVNEQYFGPGTRLTVT.

The rearrangement uses TRBV12-5 and TRBJ1-2; D ambiguous. V was shortened by 2 bases and J by 0 bases, with 10 bases between the two germline ends. The CDR3 totals 15 residues. Germline CDR1 reads LGHNT; CDR2 reads FRNRAP. The CDR3 region is CASGLSLGTNYGYTF. The CDR3 coding sequence is TGTGCTAGTGGTTTGTCCTTGGGGACTAACTATGGCTACACCTTC.

V and J are TRBV25-1 and TRBJ2-2; no clear D. The CDR3 covers 14 residues. From germline, CDR1 is MGHDK and CDR2 SYGVNS. V lost 5 bases, J lost 4 bases, and 11 bases lay in between. CDR3 DNA: TGTGCCAGCAGTACCAGTTACGGCACCGGGGAGCTGTTTTTT. It specifies CASSTSYGTGELFF.

This clone was seen just once. V gene TRBV9 combines with J gene TRBJ1-1; 7 bases are a match to TRBD1. Germline V gene data show CDR1 as SGDLS and CDR2 as YYNGEE. V shed 0 bases, J shed 1 base, and the junction held 3 bases outside the gene matches. The CDR3 is made up of 15 amino acids. The chain's CDR3 is CASSVAGGENTEAFF. The CDR3 nucleotides are TGTGCCAGCAGCGTAGCAGGGGGTGAGAACACTGAAGCTTTCTTT.

The chain links TRBV10-3 to TRBJ2-1, with D tentatively TRBD2 (5 bases). With 10 bases removed from V and 7 bases from J, the gap between germline ends came to 17 bases. This CDR3 comprises 13 residues. Germline V CDR1 and CDR2: ENHRY, SYGVKD. CDR3 in DNA: TGTGCCACCAATACCGGGAACCTGAATGAGCAGTTCTTC. Its protein is CATNTGNLNEQFF.

The rearrangement links TRBV29-1 to TRBJ2-1; D possibly corresponds to TRBD2 (6 bases). With 4 bases removed from V and 5 bases from J, the gap between germline ends came to 12 bases. Germline V gene sequence: CDR1 SQVTM, CDR2 ANQGSEA. The CDR3 is made up of 13 amino acids. The CDR3 spells CSVVGGTHNEQFF. The DNA of the CDR3 is TGCAGCGTTGTGGGGGGTACCCACAATGAGCAGTTCTTC.

The V gene is TRBV5-6, the J gene TRBJ2-7, with TRBD2 matching over 10 bases. This CDR3 has 17 residues. In germline, CDR1 is SGHDT, CDR2 YYEEEE. The trim removed 2 bases at V and 4 bases at J, leaving 12 bases unmatched. CDR3 loop: CASSFQAGGPSIYEQYF. The CDR3 DNA is TGTGCCAGCAGCTTTCAAGCGGGAGGGCCCAGTATATACGAGCAGTACTTC.

The table lists this clone with a count of one. The chain links TRBV7-6 to TRBJ2-3; D is ambiguous. Germline CDR1 and CDR2: SGHVS and FNYEAQ. Trimming pared 5 bases from V and 3 bases from J, leaving 9 bases between. The CDR3 loop spans 13 amino acids. The DNA for the CDR3 is TGTGCCAGCAGCCCCCCTGGGACAGATACGCAGTATTTT. The encoded protein is CASSPPGTDTQYF.

J is TRBJ2-1 and V is TRBV15; TRBD2 matches 13 bases. V was clipped by 1 base and J by 10 bases; unmatched bases: 4. Germline V lookup: CDR1 LNHNV, CDR2 YYDKDF (reference sequence). The CDR3 spans 15 residues. This chain's CDR3 is CATSRGTSGRGEQFF. CDR3 in DNA: TGTGCCACCAGCAGAGGTACTAGCGGGAGGGGCGAGCAGTTCTTC.

Comment on this clone: At one end the junction does not follow the germline gene, possibly because of a read error. This sequence joins TRBV4-2 and TRBJ2-2; the D call may be TRBD1 or TRBD2 (5 bases each). The CDR3 totals 16 residues. In germline, CDR1 is LGHNA, CDR2 YNFKEQ. The CDR3, as DNA: TGTGCCAGCAGCCAAGTTGGGGACGCGCGCACCGGGGAGCTGGTTTTT. This codes for CASSQVGDARTGELVF.

Notes on this clone: The same CDR3 arises from other DNA sequences in this sample as well. The chain couples TRBV10-1 to TRBJ2-7, with D possibly TRBD1 on 5 matching bases. With 3 bases removed from V and 4 bases from J, the gap between germline ends came to 13 bases. Germline CDR1 is WNHNN and CDR2 is SYGVQD (reference sequence). This CDR3 region has 14 residues. DNA of the CDR3: TGCGCCAGCAGTGACCCAGACAGCGTTTACGAGCAGTACTTC. Protein: CASSDPDSVYEQYF.

This clone was observed a single time. The J gene is TRBJ1-2, the V gene TRBV27; D gene uncertain. V lost 2 bases, J lost 2 bases, and 6 bases lay in between. This CDR3 comprises 13 residues. Per the germline V gene, CDR1 is MNHEY and CDR2 is SMNVEV (reference sequence). The CDR3 nucleotides are TGTGCCAGCAGTTTAGGCGGAAACTATGGCTACACCTTC. It codes for CASSLGGNYGYTF.

This sequence joins TRBV15 and TRBJ2-7; TRBD1 or TRBD2 may be the D gene (6 bases each). The CDR3 runs to 18 residues. V lost 0 bases to trimming and J lost 5 bases, with 23 bases between them. Germline V gives CDR1 LNHNV, CDR2 YYDKDF (reference sequence). For the CDR3, the DNA is TGTGCCACCAGCAGAGATCGTTCGGGGGCGGGACGTGGTGACGAGCAGTACTTC. The encoded protein is CATSRDRSGAGRGDEQYF. The whole variable domain, filled in from reference TRBV15 and TRBJ2-7, reads DAMVIQNPRYQVTQFGKPVTLSCSQTLNHNVMYWYQQKSSQAPKLLFHYYDKDFNNEADTPDNFQSRRPNTSFCFLDIRSPGLGDTAMYLCATSRDRSGAGRGDEQYFGPGTRLTVT.

This clone appeared a single time. The chain has TRBV6-5 and TRBJ2-7; 7 bases align to TRBD1. The CDR3 has 15 residues. V was clipped by 4 bases and J by 0 bases; unmatched bases: 6. Germline V gene sequence: CDR1 MNHEY, CDR2 SVGAGI. CDR3 loop: CASSSRGTPSYEQYF. The CDR3 DNA reads TGTGCCAGCAGTTCCAGGGGGACCCCCTCCTACGAGCAGTACTTC.

The J gene is TRBJ1-1, the V gene TRBV28, with a weak D call TRBD1 (6 bases). Trimming took off 2 bases at V and 5 bases at J, with 15 bases between the two ends. This CDR3 comprises 15 residues. Germline V gene sequence: CDR1 MDHEN, CDR2 SYDVKM. CDR3 protein: CASSLAPQGQTEAFF. The CDR3 nucleotides are TGTGCCAGCAGTTTAGCTCCCCAGGGGCAAACTGAAGCTTTCTTT.

The chain uses TRBV28 and TRBJ2-1; D call uncertain. Trimming removed 5 bases from V and 8 bases from J, with 10 bases in between. The germline CDR1 and CDR2 sequences are MDHEN and SYDVKM. This CDR3 contains 12 residues. CDR3 protein: CASSGRFDEQFF. CDR3 DNA sequence: TGTGCCAGCAGTGGGCGGTTCGATGAGCAGTTCTTC. The whole variable domain, filled in from reference TRBV28 and TRBJ2-1, reads DVKVTQSSRYLVKRTGEKVFLECVQDMDHENMFWYRQDPGLGLRLIYFSYDVKMKEKGDIPEGYSVSREKKERFSLILESASTNQTSMYLCASSGRFDEQFFGPGTRLTVL.

The rearrangement joins TRBV19 to TRBJ1-1; D is undetermined. Germline lookup yields CDR1 LNHDA and CDR2 SQIVND (reference sequence). Between the trimmed V and J ends, which lost 6 bases and 3 bases, there was a span of 17 bases. The CDR3 extends over 15 amino acids. In DNA, the CDR3 is TGTGCCAGTAGCTTGATTGACGGGTCGGACACTGAAGCTTTCTTT. This gives the protein CASSLIDGSDTEAFF. The entire variable domain, with the rest obtained from reference TRBV19 and TRBJ1-1, is as follows: DGGITQSPKYLFRKEGQNVTLSCEQNLNHDAMYWYRQDPGQGLRLIYYSQIVNDFQKGDIAEGYSVSREKKESFPLTVTSAQKNPTAFYLCASSLIDGSDTEAFFGQGTRLTVV.

The J gene is TRBJ2-1, the V gene TRBV7-9; D is unresolved. Per germline, CDR1 SEHNR and CDR2 FQNEAQ (reference sequence). The V and J ends lost 7 bases and 13 bases respectively, with 14 bases between them. The CDR3 is 11 amino acids. DNA of the CDR3: TGTGCCAGCACTTCCTCCATTTCCCAGTTCTTC. Translation: CASTSSISQFF. Complete variable domain (other parts from reference TRBV7-9 and TRBJ2-1): DTGVSQNPRHKITKRGQNVTFRCDPISEHNRLYWYRQTLGQGPEFLTYFQNEAQLEKSRLLSDRFSAERPKGSFSTLEIQRTEQGDSAMYLCASTSSISQFFGPGTRLTVL.

The V call is TRBV5-1, the J call TRBJ2-7; D is uncertain. The CDR3 is made up of 14 amino acids. V gave up 5 bases and J gave up 5 bases, with 17 bases separating them. Germline V gene lookup returns CDR1 SGHRS and CDR2 YFSETQ. In nucleotides, the CDR3 is TGCGCCAGCAGTACCGAGTTCCCTCTACACGAGCAGTACTTC. Amino acid sequence: CASSTEFPLHEQYF.

The genes are TRBV27 and TRBJ2-7, with 11 bases matching TRBD2. Germline CDR1 MNHEY, CDR2 SMNVEV (reference sequence). CDR3 size: 12 residues. Trimming took 8 bases from V and 4 from J; bases not matched to a gene: 1. The CDR3 sequence: CASGTSGYEQYF. In DNA, the CDR3 is TGTGCCAGCGGGACTAGCGGATACGAGCAGTACTTC.

This clone was detected only once. The chain employs TRBV7-6 and TRBJ2-7; 7 positions agree with TRBD1. Germline trimming cut 4 bases from V and 1 base from J; bases unmatched to any gene: 4. Per germline, CDR1 SGHVS and CDR2 FNYEAQ. The CDR3 runs to 14 residues. The CDR3 loop reads CASSSGTESYEQYF. The CDR3 coding sequence is TGTGCCAGCAGCTCAGGGACAGAGTCCTACGAGCAGTACTTC.

CDR3 nucleotides: TGTGCCAGCAGCGCAGAAGGGACTAGCGTTAGAGAGACCCAGTACTTC. It specifies CASSAEGTSVRETQYF. The V and J genes are TRBV9 and TRBJ2-5; 10 bases match TRBD2. The CDR3 totals 16 residues. Germline trimming cut 3 bases from V and 4 bases from J; bases unmatched to any gene: 9. Per the germline V gene, CDR1 is SGDLS and CDR2 is YYNGEE. The variable domain in full, completed from reference TRBV9 and TRBJ2-5, reads DSGVTQTPKHLITATGQRVTLRCSPRSGDLSVYWYQQSLDQGLQFLIQYYNGEERAKGNILERFSAQQFPDLHSELNLSSLELGDSALYFCASSAEGTSVRETQYFGPGTRLLVL.

On this clone itself: Since a far larger clone is one base different, this is likely a read error. The chain couples TRBV19 to TRBJ2-7; unclear D gene. Germline loops: CDR1 LNHDA, CDR2 SQIVND (reference sequence). The V end lost 6 bases, the J end lost 4 bases, and 10 bases lay between the germline ends. The CDR3 has 12 amino acids. The CDR3 here is CASSVQDYEQYF. The DNA for the CDR3 is TGTGCCAGTAGCGTTCAGGATTACGAGCAGTACTTC.